One and the same sample provided the 32 T cell receptor beta chains below, sequenced in a study of cytomegalovirus exposure and HLA in healthy donors. Amplification used 60 Vbeta primers and 13 Jbeta primers. Some clones are missing from TCRdb's copy, which holds only in-frame ones; the method was immunoSEQ multiplex PCR. The sample includes 120,000 to 150,000 clones, roughly three quarters seen only once; the top ten take approximately 4.9%. Sequencing was carried out using PBMCs. These TCRs come from a woman in her 50s in good health and CMV-seronegative.

The rearrangement uses TRBV2 and TRBJ2-2, with 7 bases lining up with TRBD1. V trimming: 3 bases; J trimming: 0 bases; junction bases outside the gene matches: 7. Germline lookup yields CDR1 SNHLY and CDR2 FYNNEI. The CDR3 length is 17 residues. The CDR3 region is CASSESRQGPNTGELFF. The DNA for the CDR3 is TGTGCCAGCAGTGAGAGTAGACAGGGCCCGAACACCGGGGAGCTGTTTTTT.

This chain links TRBV27 with TRBJ1-5; D is possibly TRBD1 (5 bases). Trimming cost V 10 bases and J 2 bases, with 12 bases left between them. The germline CDR1 and CDR2 sequences are MNHEY and SMNVEV (reference sequence). This CDR3 is built from 13 residues. CDR3 in DNA: TGTGCCACCTCCAGGGCTGGCAATCAGCCCCAGCATTTT. As protein: CATSRAGNQPQHF.

The V call is TRBV14, the J call TRBJ1-6, with 9 bases aligning to TRBD1. Germline CDR1 SGHDN, CDR2 FVKESK. The CDR3 is 16 residues long. V shed 4 bases and J 9 bases; nucleotides not matched to a gene: 10. The CDR3 reads CASSPGQGWSGSPLHF. Here the CDR3 DNA reads TGTGCCAGCAGCCCGGGACAGGGATGGTCGGGTTCACCCCTCCACTTT.

The chain recombines TRBV19 with TRBJ2-3, with TRBD2 matching over 12 bases. CDR1 LNHDA and CDR2 SQIVND come from the germline V gene (reference sequence). The CDR3 spans 17 residues. V was pared by 3 bases and J by 5 bases, with 9 bases of the junction left unmatched. The CDR3 spells CASSIGLAGGPVDTQYF. As DNA, the CDR3 is TGTGCCAGTAGTATTGGGCTAGCGGGGGGGCCAGTAGATACGCAGTATTTT.

The chain joins TRBV7-2 to TRBJ2-5, with 11 bases identical to TRBD2. The germline V gene has CDR1 SGHTA and CDR2 FQGNSA. After removal of 4 bases from V and 5 bases from J, the junction contained 12 bases not matched to a gene. CDR3 length equals 17 residues. The CDR3 coding sequence is TGTGCCAGCAGCTACGGCTCCCTGGCTAGCGGGGGGGAGACCCAGTACTTC. Protein product: CASSYGSLASGGETQYF.

The rearrangement joins TRBV4-1 to TRBJ2-5; D might be TRBD2 (5 bases). CDR3 length equals 13 residues. V shed 1 base and J shed 4 bases, with 7 bases lying between them. The germline gives CDR1 MGHRA, CDR2 YSYEKL. CDR3 sequence reads: CASSQGLAETQYF. CDR3 DNA: TGCGCCAGCAGCCAAGGGCTAGCAGAGACCCAGTACTTC.

The chain uses TRBV15 and TRBJ2-2; 7 nucleotides agree with TRBD1. The germline V gene has CDR1 LNHNV and CDR2 YYDKDF (reference sequence). The CDR3 has 14 residues. V dropped 2 bases and J dropped 6; count of bases not matched to a gene: 3. The CDR3 sequence is CATSRKQGSGELFF. DNA of the CDR3: TGTGCCACCAGCAGAAAACAGGGGTCCGGGGAGCTGTTTTTT.

The chain combines TRBV18 with TRBJ1-3; D not resolved. The CDR3 contains 16 residues. The germline V gene has CDR1 KGHSH and CDR2 LQKENI. Trimming removed 2 bases at V and 0 bases at J, with 11 bases between. The CDR3 reads CASSPNGVRSGNTIYF. The CDR3 nucleotides read TGTGCCAGCTCACCAAACGGTGTGCGCTCTGGAAACACCATATATTTT. The variable domain in full, completed from reference TRBV18 and TRBJ1-3, reads NAGVMQNPRHLVRRRGQEARLRCSPMKGHSHVYWYRQLPEEGLKFMVYLQKENIIDESGMPKERFSAEFPKEGPSILRIQQVVRGDSAAYFCASSPNGVRSGNTIYFGEGSWLTVV.

The V and J genes are TRBV5-4 and TRBJ1-1, with 8 bases lining up with TRBD1. The V gene end was trimmed by 0 bases and the J gene end by 2 bases; junction bases not matched to a gene: 6. CDR3 length: 16 amino acids. The germline V gene has CDR1 SGHNT and CDR2 YYREEE (reference sequence). CDR3 region: CASSLATTGVNTEAFF. In nucleotides, the CDR3 is TGTGCCAGCAGCTTGGCGACGACAGGGGTAAACACTGAAGCTTTCTTT.

V is TRBV30 and J is TRBJ1-1; D not certain. CDR3 length: 11 residues. Trimming cost V 5 bases and J 5 bases, with 9 bases left between them. The germline V gene encodes CDR1 GTSNPN and CDR2 SVGIG (reference sequence). CDR3 DNA: TGTGCCTGGTTGGAACAGACTGAAGCTTTCTTT. Translated, it gives CAWLEQTEAFF.

The V gene is TRBV7-9, the J gene TRBJ1-6; D is possibly TRBD1 (5 bases). This CDR3 region has 13 residues. Germline-derived CDR1 and CDR2 are SEHNR and FQNEAQ (reference sequence). The germline V and J ends were trimmed by 5 bases and 7 bases, with 9 bases remaining between them. The DNA of the CDR3 is TGTGCCAGCAGCCCGCGGGGGAATTCACCCCTCCACTTT. As protein: CASSPRGNSPLHF. Variable domain in full (rest from reference TRBV7-9 and TRBJ1-6): DTGVSQNPRHKITKRGQNVTFRCDPISEHNRLYWYRQTLGQGPEFLTYFQNEAQLEKSRLLSDRFSAERPKGSFSTLEIQRTEQGDSAMYLCASSPRGNSPLHFGNGTRLTVT.

The V call is TRBV5-1, the J call TRBJ1-1; D call uncertain. The V gene lost 0 bases and the J gene lost 3 bases, with 6 bases spanning the gap. This CDR3 comprises 13 residues. Germline-derived CDR1 and CDR2 are SGHRS and YFSETQ. In DNA, the CDR3 is TGCGCCAGCAGCTTGGTTCTCGACACTGAAGCTTTCTTT. Translating it yields CASSLVLDTEAFF.

A single count supports this clone. The V call is TRBV19, the J call TRBJ2-3; D is unclear. V was cut by 7 bases and J by 2 bases, with 13 bases left in between. The CDR3 has 14 amino acids. Germline V gene sequence: CDR1 LNHDA, CDR2 SQIVND (reference sequence). CDR3 loop: CASTRSDFTDTQYF. The CDR3 bases are TGTGCCAGTACGAGGTCCGATTTCACAGATACGCAGTATTTT.

This clone occurred a few times. The V and J genes are TRBV2 and TRBJ1-2; 10 bases align to TRBD1. This CDR3 contains 13 residues. CDR1 is SNHLY, CDR2 FYNNEI, per germline. V was pared by 4 bases and J by 7 bases, with 3 bases of the junction left unmatched. The CDR3 sequence is CASSGTGGSGYTF. CDR3 sequence (DNA): TGTGCCAGCAGTGGGACAGGGGGAAGTGGCTACACCTTC.

The chain carries TRBV27 and TRBJ2-3; D possibly corresponds to TRBD1 (6 bases). The germline V gene has CDR1 MNHEY and CDR2 SMNVEV (reference sequence). The CDR3 has 12 residues. Trimming pared 6 bases from V and 4 bases from J, leaving 8 bases between. The CDR3 coding sequence is TGTGCCAGCAGCAGGGGCGCAGATACGCAGTATTTT. Protein: CASSRGADTQYF.

The DNA of the CDR3 is TGTGCCAGCACCGCTGACAGAGCGAACACTGAAGCTTTCTTT. This encodes CASTADRANTEAFF. The chain uses TRBV28 and TRBJ1-1; a possible D gene is TRBD1 (5 bases). This CDR3 is 14 amino acids long. Trimming cost V 7 bases and J 1 base, with 13 bases left between them. The V gene's germline CDR1 is MDHEN and CDR2 SYDVKM.

The chain carries TRBV27 and TRBJ2-1; 10 bases align to TRBD1. The CDR3 is 14 amino acids. The J segment lost 7 bases and the V segment lost 5 bases, leaving 5 bases of the junction unmatched. The germline V gene encodes CDR1 MNHEY and CDR2 SMNVEV (reference sequence). The CDR3, as DNA: TGTGCCAGCAGTCCAGGACAGGGGGGGAATGAGCAGTTCTTC. Encoded protein: CASSPGQGGNEQFF.

A few counts support this clone. The chain combines TRBV28 with TRBJ2-3; 7 bases align to TRBD2. This CDR3 has 14 residues. V lost 3 bases and J lost 3; bases outside the gene matches: 3. CDR1 is MDHEN and CDR2 is SYDVKM in the germline V gene. The CDR3 bases are TGTGCCAGCAGTTTGGGAGGGGAAACAGATACGCAGTATTTT. Its protein product is CASSLGGETDTQYF.

The chain carries TRBV2 and TRBJ1-6; D possibly corresponds to TRBD1 (6 bases). Trimming removed 6 bases at V and 9 bases at J, with 15 bases between. Germline V CDR1 and CDR2: SNHLY, FYNNEI. The CDR3 extends over 14 amino acids. The CDR3 DNA reads as TGTGCCAGCAGGGGCGGGGAGGGGGTTTCACCCCTCCACTTT. It translates to CASRGGEGVSPLHF.

The rearrangement joins TRBV7-8 to TRBJ2-5; 7 bases match TRBD1. The tail of the sequence fits TRBJ2-7 better, so the J call may be wrong. The CDR3 length is 13 residues. Germline V gives CDR1 SGHVS, CDR2 FQNEAQ. The CDR3 is CASRSTGFHEQYF. As DNA, the CDR3 is TGTGCCAGCAGGTCGACAGGGTTCCACGAGCAGTACTTC.

The V gene is TRBV11-2, the J gene TRBJ2-2; D is unclear. Trimming pared 4 bases from V and 1 base from J, leaving 7 bases between. CDR1 and CDR2 (germline): SGHAT, FQNNGV. This CDR3 region has 14 residues. The CDR3 nucleotides are TGTGCCAGCAGCTCGGTCCTGAACACCGGGGAGCTGTTTTTT. Protein: CASSSVLNTGELFF.

V gene TRBV27 combines with J gene TRBJ2-7; 7 bases map to TRBD1. Germline V gives CDR1 MNHEY, CDR2 SMNVEV (reference sequence). The CDR3 runs to 14 residues. V trimming: 4 bases; J trimming: 6 bases; junction bases outside the gene matches: 9. In DNA form, the CDR3 reads TGTGCCAGCAGTTATCGGGACAGAAGAACCGAGCAGTACTTC. Its protein product is CASSYRDRRTEQYF.

The chain couples TRBV4-1 to TRBJ1-4, with a weak D call TRBD1 (5 bases). The V and J ends lost 3 bases and 3 bases respectively, with 23 bases between them. Per the germline V gene, CDR1 is MGHRA and CDR2 is YSYEKL. CDR3 length: 19 residues. The CDR3 DNA is TGCGCCAGCAGCCAGCCGACGGGGGGGGAAAACACCCCTAATGAAAAACTGTTTTTT. This translates into CASSQPTGGENTPNEKLFF.

Turning to this clone: A read error is likely, as this CDR3 ends without the conserved phenylalanine or tryptophan. It is unclear where the CDR3 begins or ends on the DNA, so no DNA is shown, and the CDR3 is as TCRdb lists it. The CDR3 reads CASSWGQGG. This chain links TRBV5-1 with TRBJ2-7; the table's D call of TRBD1 was not tested on the DNA. The CDR3 is 9 amino acids in total, end residues counted. Germline V gives CDR1 SGHRS, CDR2 YFSETQ.

This clone was detected only a few times. The V and J genes are TRBV13 and TRBJ2-2; 9 bases are a match to TRBD2. The CDR3 is 18 residues long. CDR1 and CDR2 (germline): PRHDT, FYEKMQ (reference sequence). The V gene end was trimmed by 4 bases and the J gene end by 2 bases; junction bases not matched to a gene: 11. This CDR3 reads CASSSRAVLAGNTGELFF. The CDR3 DNA follows: TGTGCCAGCAGCTCCCGGGCTGTGCTAGCGGGAAACACCGGGGAGCTGTTTTTT.

The V and J genes are TRBV28 and TRBJ2-7, with TRBD1 matching over 7 bases. The V gene end was trimmed by 7 bases and the J gene end by 4 bases; junction bases not matched to a gene: 16. Germline V gene data show CDR1 as MDHEN and CDR2 as SYDVKM. The CDR3 length is 16 residues. The CDR3 spells CASNRGSTGVLYEQYF. In nucleotides, the CDR3 is TGTGCCAGCAATCGCGGAAGTACAGGGGTCTTATACGAGCAGTACTTC.

This clone was seen a handful of times. The chain couples TRBV9 to TRBJ2-5, with D hard to call. Germline CDR1 is SGDLS and CDR2 is YYNGEE. V was cut by 0 bases and J by 2 bases, with 5 bases left in between. The CDR3 has 13 residues. As DNA, the CDR3 is TGTGCCAGCAGCGTAGCCCCTCAAGAGACCCAGTACTTC. Its protein is CASSVAPQETQYF. Based on the CDR3 plus reference TRBV9 and TRBJ2-5, the full variable domain is DSGVTQTPKHLITATGQRVTLRCSPRSGDLSVYWYQQSLDQGLQFLIQYYNGEERAKGNILERFSAQQFPDLHSELNLSSLELGDSALYFCASSVAPQETQYFGPGTRLLVL.

The gene calls are TRBV5-6 and TRBJ1-5; 9 nucleotides match TRBD1. This CDR3 has 15 amino acids. V shed 4 bases and J 4 bases; nucleotides not matched to a gene: 6. Germline-derived CDR1 and CDR2 are SGHDT and YYEEEE. Here the CDR3 reads CASSLTGGWNQPQHF. The CDR3 bases are TGTGCCAGCAGCCTGACAGGGGGATGGAATCAGCCCCAGCATTTT. The whole variable domain, filled in from reference TRBV5-6 and TRBJ1-5, reads DAGVTQSPTHLIKTRGQQVTLRCSPKSGHDTVSWYQQALGQGPQFIFQYYEEEERQRGNFPDRFSGHQFPNYSSELNVNALLLGDSALYLCASSLTGGWNQPQHFGDGTRLSIL.

The chain recombines TRBV29-1 with TRBJ2-3, with 16 bases fitting TRBD2. Germline-derived CDR1 and CDR2 are SQVTM and ANQGSEA. The CDR3 extends over 16 amino acids. Losses at the gene ends were 6 bases for V and 7 bases for J; bases not matched to a gene: 10. CDR3 DNA sequence: TGCAGCGTCGAGGGGACTAGCGGGGGGGCCACGAATACGCAGTATTTT. Residues: CSVEGTSGGATNTQYF.

CDR3 protein: CASSNNPLEAQYF. CDR3 nucleotides: TGCGCCAGCAGCAACAACCCCTTGGAGGCCCAGTACTTC. The chain recombines TRBV5-1 with TRBJ2-5, with TRBD2 as a possible D gene (5 bases). V lost 4 bases and J 9 bases, leaving 16 bases between the germline ends. Per the germline V gene, CDR1 is SGHRS and CDR2 is YFSETQ. This CDR3 region has 13 residues.

The chain recombines TRBV6-1 with TRBJ2-5, with 10 nucleotides matching TRBD1. V gave up 1 base and J gave up 2 bases; unmatched junction bases: 4. The CDR3 has 16 residues. From germline, CDR1 is MNHNS and CDR2 SASEGT. CDR3 in DNA: TGTGCCAGCAGTGAAGGACAGGGGGCCCGACAAGAGACCCAGTACTTC. Translating gives CASSEGQGARQETQYF.

This clone was found a few times. The J gene is TRBJ1-4, the V gene TRBV4-3, with D tentatively TRBD1 (5 bases). Germline V gene sequence: CDR1 LGHNA, CDR2 YSLEER. Trimming removed 3 bases at V and 7 bases at J, with 15 bases between. The CDR3 is 15 residues long. The CDR3 spells CASSQGGTEAEKLFF. CDR3 in DNA: TGCGCCAGCAGCCAGGGGGGGACGGAGGCTGAAAAACTGTTTTTT.